Described below is a single TCR beta chain sequence and its context. Its specificity is not known. The table came from immunoSEQ multiplex PCR; TCRdb's copy has only in-frame clones and leaves some out. Among some 97,000 clones listed, more than 75% were seen once. This specimen comes from a study of graft-versus-host responses after intestinal transplantation. The wider study: Anti-thymocyte globulin induction, then tacrolimus and steroids for around 3 years, went to all recipients. The study, taken as a whole, reports: Investigators detected GvH clones in recipient marrow, with some emerging earlier in ileum or blood. Allografts carried high graft-versus-host to host-versus-graft clonal ratios in patients having graft-donor T cell macrochimerism.

This CDR3 contains 13 residues. Looked up from germline, CDR1 is SGHAT and CDR2 is FQNNGV. V was shortened by 0 bases and J by 7 bases, with 9 bases between the two germline ends. Sequenced here: unstimulated CD4+ T cells sorted from spleen or lymph node cells, sampled before transplant. The V gene is TRBV11-2, the J gene TRBJ1-1; D is unclear. The receptor's source is a human donor who was the organ donor for an intestinal transplant. In nucleotides, the CDR3 is TGTGCCAGCAGCTTAGATAGGCAGCTTGAAGCTTTCTTT. Encoded protein: CASSLDRQLEAFF.